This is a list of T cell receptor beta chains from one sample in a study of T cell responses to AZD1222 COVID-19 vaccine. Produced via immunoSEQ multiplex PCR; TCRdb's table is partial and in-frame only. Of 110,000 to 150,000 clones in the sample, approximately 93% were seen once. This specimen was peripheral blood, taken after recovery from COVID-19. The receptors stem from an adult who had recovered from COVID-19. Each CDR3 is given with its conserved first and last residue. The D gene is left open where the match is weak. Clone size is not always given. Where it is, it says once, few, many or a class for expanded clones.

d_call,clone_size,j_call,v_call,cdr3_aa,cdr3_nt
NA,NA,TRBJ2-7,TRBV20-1,CSASDYEQYF,TGCAGTGCTTCAGACTACGAGCAGTACTTC
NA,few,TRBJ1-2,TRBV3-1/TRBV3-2,CASSHATGYGYTF,TGTGCCAGCAGCCACGCAACGGGGTATGGCTACACCTTC
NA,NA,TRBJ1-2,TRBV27,CASGTDPFYGYTF,TGTGCCAGCGGTACAGATCCTTTCTATGGCTACACCTTC
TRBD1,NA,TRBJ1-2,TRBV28,CAIWGTGGDYGYTF,TGTGCCATCTGGGGGACAGGGGGTGACTATGGCTACACCTTC
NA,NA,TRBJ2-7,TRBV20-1,CSASADASSYEQYF,TGCAGTGCCAGTGCGGACGCAAGCTCCTACGAGCAGTACTTC
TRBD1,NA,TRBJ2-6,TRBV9,CASSVRGDSSANVLTF,TGTGCCAGCAGCGTAAGAGGGGACAGTTCGGCCAACGTCCTGACTTTC
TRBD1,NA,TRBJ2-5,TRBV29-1,CSVASPDRGQETQYF,TGCAGCGTAGCCAGCCCCGACAGGGGTCAAGAGACCCAGTACTTC
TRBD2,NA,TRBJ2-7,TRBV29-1,CSVVLAGDYEQYF,TGCAGCGTCGTTCTAGCGGGAGATTACGAGCAGTACTTC
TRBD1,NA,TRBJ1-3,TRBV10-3,CAITTTGSGNTIYF,TGTGCCATCACCACGACAGGGTCTGGAAACACCATATATTTT
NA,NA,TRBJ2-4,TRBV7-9,CASSLGDNKNIQYF,TGTGCCAGCAGCTTAGGGGACAACAAAAACATTCAGTACTTC
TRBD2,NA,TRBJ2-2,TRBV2,CASSPGLAGGPGPQRAGGELFF,TGTGCCAGCAGCCCGGGGCTAGCGGGAGGGCCGGGCCCCCAGCGGGCGGGCGGGGAGCTGTTTTTT
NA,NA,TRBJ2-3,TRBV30,CAWSVAGVGIGDTQYF,TGTGCCTGGAGTGTAGCAGGGGTAGGGATTGGGGATACGCAGTATTTT
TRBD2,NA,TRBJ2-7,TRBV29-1,CSDPWLAVSYEQYF,TGCAGCGACCCTTGGCTAGCGGTCTCCTACGAGCAGTACTTC
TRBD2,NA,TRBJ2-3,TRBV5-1,CASSGTGTSGPGRTDTQYF,TGCGCCAGCAGCGGAACCGGGACTAGCGGTCCCGGGCGGACAGATACGCAGTATTTT
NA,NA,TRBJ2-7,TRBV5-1,CASRQGSMAEQYF,TGCGCCAGCAGACAGGGTTCGATGGCCGAGCAGTACTTC
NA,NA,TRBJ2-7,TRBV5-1,CASSLDRDYEQYF,TGCGCCAGCAGCTTGGACAGGGACTACGAGCAGTACTTC
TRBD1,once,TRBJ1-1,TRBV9,CASSPRTGANTEAFF,TGTGCCAGCAGCCCTCGGACAGGGGCCAACACTGAAGCTTTCTTT
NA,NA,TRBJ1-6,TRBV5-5,CASSLTLSYNSPLHF,TGTGCCAGCAGCCTAACACTGTCCTATAATTCACCCCTCCACTTT
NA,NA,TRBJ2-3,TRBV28,CASSLLQVSSTDTQYF,TGTGCCAGCAGTTTACTTCAGGTATCTAGCACAGATACGCAGTATTTT
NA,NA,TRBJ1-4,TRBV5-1,CASSLTTGANEKLFF,TGCGCCAGCAGCTTAACCACGGGGGCTAATGAAAAACTGTTTTTT
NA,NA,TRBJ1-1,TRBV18,CASSPLVRVTEAFF,TGTGCCAGCTCACCACTAGTCAGGGTTACTGAAGCTTTCTTT
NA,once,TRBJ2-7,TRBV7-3,CASSPVPTASYEQYF,TGTGCCAGCAGCCCCGTACCGACAGCTTCCTACGAGCAGTACTTC
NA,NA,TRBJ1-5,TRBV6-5,CASRPQGLGNQPQHF,TGTGCCAGCAGGCCACAGGGATTAGGCAATCAGCCCCAGCATTTT
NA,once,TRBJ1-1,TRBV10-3,CAISESGQNTEAFF,TGTGCCATCAGTGAGTCGGGACAGAACACTGAAGCTTTCTTT
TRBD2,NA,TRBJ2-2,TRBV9,CASSVRGLAGWNTGELFF,TGTGCCAGCAGCGTAAGGGGACTAGCGGGTTGGAACACCGGGGAGCTGTTTTTT
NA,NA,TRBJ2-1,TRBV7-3,CASSLWLRDEQFF,TGTGCCAGCAGCTTATGGCTTCGTGATGAGCAGTTCTTC
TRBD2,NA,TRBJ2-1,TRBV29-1,CSVERLAGGSSYNEQFF,TGCAGCGTTGAACGGCTAGCGGGAGGCTCCTCCTACAATGAGCAGTTCTTC
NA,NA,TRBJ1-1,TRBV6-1,CASSEAGQGGTEAFF,TGTGCCAGCAGTGAAGCGGGGCAGGGAGGCACTGAAGCTTTCTTT
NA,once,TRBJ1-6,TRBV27,CASSASRQGYSPLHF,TGTGCCAGCAGTGCCTCAAGACAAGGGTATTCACCCCTCCACTTT
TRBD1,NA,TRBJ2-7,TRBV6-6,CASSYETGTTYEQYF,TGTGCCAGCAGTTACGAGACAGGGACCACCTACGAGCAGTACTTC
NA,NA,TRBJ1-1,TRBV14,CASSHRLEAFF,TGTGCCAGCAGTCATAGGTTGGAAGCTTTCTTT
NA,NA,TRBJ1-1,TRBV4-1,CASSPRGGVDAFF,TGCGCCAGCAGCCCTCGCGGGGGGGTCGATGCTTTCTTT
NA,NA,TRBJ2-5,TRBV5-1,CASSLGGVETQYF,TGCGCCAGCAGCTTGGGGGGTGTGGAGACCCAGTACTTC
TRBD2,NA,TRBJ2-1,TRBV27,CASGRDSGRSNEQFF,TGTGCCAGCGGGCGGGACAGCGGGAGGTCCAATGAGCAGTTCTTC
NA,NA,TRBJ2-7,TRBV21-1,CASSKKGAPYEQYF,TGTGCCAGCAGCAAAAAGGGGGCCCCCTACGAGCAGTACTTC
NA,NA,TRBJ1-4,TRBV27,CASSLGGSNEKLFF,TGTGCCAGCAGTTTAGGCGGATCTAATGAAAAACTGTTTTTT
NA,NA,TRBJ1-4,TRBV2,CASSEDTKATNEKLFF,TGTGCCAGCAGCGAAGACACGAAGGCAACTAATGAAAAACTGTTTTTT
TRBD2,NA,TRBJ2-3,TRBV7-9,CASSAISLAVNTDTQYF,TGTGCCAGCAGCGCTATTTCCCTAGCGGTAAACACAGATACGCAGTATTTT
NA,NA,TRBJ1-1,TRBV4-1,CASSHPWGGNTEAFF,TGCGCCAGCAGCCATCCTTGGGGGGGTAACACTGAAGCTTTCTTT
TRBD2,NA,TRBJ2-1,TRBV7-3,CASSLGLAGAGEQFF,TGTGCCAGCAGCTTGGGACTAGCGGGAGCAGGTGAGCAGTTCTTC
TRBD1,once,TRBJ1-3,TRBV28,CASSLFPPTGRNTIYF,TGTGCCAGCAGTTTATTCCCCCCGACAGGGAGGAACACCATATATTTT
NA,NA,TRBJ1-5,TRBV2,CASSEAVGLTGIKPQHF,TGTGCCAGCAGTGAAGCGGTTGGGCTGACGGGGATTAAGCCCCAGCATTTT
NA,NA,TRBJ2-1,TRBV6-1,CASSDDHLGNEQFF,TGTGCCAGCAGTGACGATCATTTGGGCAATGAGCAGTTCTTC
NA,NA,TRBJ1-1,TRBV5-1,CASSPAQTAMNTEAFF,TGCGCCAGCAGCCCCGCCCAGACAGCTATGAACACTGAAGCTTTCTTT
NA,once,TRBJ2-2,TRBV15,CATSTLSWGRGTGELFF,TGTGCCACCAGCACCCTGAGTTGGGGGCGCGGCACCGGGGAGCTGTTTTTT
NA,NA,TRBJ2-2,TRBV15,CATSKDQNTGELFF,TGTGCCACCAGCAAGGACCAGAACACCGGGGAGCTGTTTTTT
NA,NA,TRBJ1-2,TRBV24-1,CATSDLRANYGYTF,TGTGCCACCAGTGACCTCCGGGCCAACTATGGCTACACCTTC
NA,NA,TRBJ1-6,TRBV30,CAWSVRGGRNSPLHF,TGTGCCTGGAGTGTACGTGGGGGTAGGAATTCACCCCTCCACTTT
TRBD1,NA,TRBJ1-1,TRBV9,CASSEIGQGISEAFF,TGTGCCAGCAGCGAAATTGGACAGGGTATATCTGAAGCTTTCTTT
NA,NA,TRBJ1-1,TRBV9,CASSVAGNTEAFF,TGTGCCAGCAGCGTCGCGGGGAACACTGAAGCTTTCTTT
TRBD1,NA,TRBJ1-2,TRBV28,CASSPDRGAGYTF,TGTGCCAGCAGTCCTGACAGGGGAGCTGGCTACACCTTC
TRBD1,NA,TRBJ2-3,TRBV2,CASQDRVDTQYF,TGTGCCAGCCAGGACAGGGTCGATACGCAGTATTTT
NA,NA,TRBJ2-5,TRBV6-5,CASSRHGEETQYF,TGTGCCAGCAGTCGTCACGGGGAGGAGACCCAGTACTTC